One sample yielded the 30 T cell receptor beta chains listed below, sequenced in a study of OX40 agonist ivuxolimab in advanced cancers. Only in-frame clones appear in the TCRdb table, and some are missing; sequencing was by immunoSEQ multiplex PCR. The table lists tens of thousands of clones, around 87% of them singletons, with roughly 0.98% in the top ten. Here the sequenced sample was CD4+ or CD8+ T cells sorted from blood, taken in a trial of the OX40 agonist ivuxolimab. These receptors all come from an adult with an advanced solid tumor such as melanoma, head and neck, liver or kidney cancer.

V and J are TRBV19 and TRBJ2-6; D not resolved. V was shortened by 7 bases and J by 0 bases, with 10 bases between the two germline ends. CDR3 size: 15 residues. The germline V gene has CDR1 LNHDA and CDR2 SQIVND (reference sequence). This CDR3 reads CASTPLGSGANVLTF. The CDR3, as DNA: TGTGCCAGTACTCCCTTGGGCTCTGGGGCCAACGTCCTGACTTTC.

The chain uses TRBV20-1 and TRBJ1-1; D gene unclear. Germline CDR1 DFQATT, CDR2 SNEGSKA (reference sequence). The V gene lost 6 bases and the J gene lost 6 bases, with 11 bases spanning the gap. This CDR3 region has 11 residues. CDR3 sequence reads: CSAAGAAEAFF. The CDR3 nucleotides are TGCAGTGCCGCGGGAGCGGCTGAAGCTTTCTTT.

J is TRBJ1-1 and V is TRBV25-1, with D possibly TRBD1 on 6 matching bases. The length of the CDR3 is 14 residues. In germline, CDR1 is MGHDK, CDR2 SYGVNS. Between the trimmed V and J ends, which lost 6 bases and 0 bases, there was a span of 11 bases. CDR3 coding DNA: TGTGCCAGCAGCAAAGGGGGTATGAACACTGAAGCTTTCTTT. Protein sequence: CASSKGGMNTEAFF.

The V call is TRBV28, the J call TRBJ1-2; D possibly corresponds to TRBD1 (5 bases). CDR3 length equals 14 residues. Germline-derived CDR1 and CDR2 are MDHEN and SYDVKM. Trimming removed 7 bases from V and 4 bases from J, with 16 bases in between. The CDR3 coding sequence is TGTGCCAGCACCCCTCGGGGGGTAGGCTATGGCTACACCTTC. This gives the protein CASTPRGVGYGYTF.

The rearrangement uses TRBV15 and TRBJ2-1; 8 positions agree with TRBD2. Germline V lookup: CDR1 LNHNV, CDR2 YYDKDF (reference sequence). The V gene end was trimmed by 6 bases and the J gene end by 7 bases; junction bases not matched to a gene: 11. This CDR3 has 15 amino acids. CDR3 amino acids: CATRRDVGLANEQFF. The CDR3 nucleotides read TGTGCCACCAGAAGGGACGTAGGACTAGCAAATGAGCAGTTCTTC.

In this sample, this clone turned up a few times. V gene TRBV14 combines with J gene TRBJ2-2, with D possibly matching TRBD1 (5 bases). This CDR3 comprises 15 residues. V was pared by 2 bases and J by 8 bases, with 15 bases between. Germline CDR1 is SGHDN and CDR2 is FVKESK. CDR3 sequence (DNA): TGTGCCAGCAGCCAAACCCCCATCCGGACAGGGGAGCTGTTTTTT. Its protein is CASSQTPIRTGELFF.

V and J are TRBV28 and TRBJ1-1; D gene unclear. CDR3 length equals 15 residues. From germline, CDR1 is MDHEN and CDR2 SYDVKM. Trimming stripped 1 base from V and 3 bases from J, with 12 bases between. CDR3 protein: CASSLLVPKDTEAFF. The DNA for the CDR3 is TGTGCCAGCAGTTTATTGGTTCCTAAGGACACTGAAGCTTTCTTT. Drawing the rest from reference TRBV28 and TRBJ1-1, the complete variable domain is DVKVTQSSRYLVKRTGEKVFLECVQDMDHENMFWYRQDPGLGLRLIYFSYDVKMKEKGDIPEGYSVSREKKERFSLILESASTNQTSMYLCASSLLVPKDTEAFFGQGTRLTVV.

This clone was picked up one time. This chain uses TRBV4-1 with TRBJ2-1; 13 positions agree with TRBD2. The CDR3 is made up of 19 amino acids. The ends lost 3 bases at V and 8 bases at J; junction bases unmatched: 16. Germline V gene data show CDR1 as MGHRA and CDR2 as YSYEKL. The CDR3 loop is CASSHPVSTSGRIGDEQFF. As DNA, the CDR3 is TGCGCCAGCAGCCACCCTGTTTCGACTAGCGGGAGGATAGGCGATGAGCAGTTCTTC.

CDR3 bases: TGTGCCAGCGGACTAGCGGGAGGGCCCGGGACCGGGGAGCTGTTTTTT. Translation: CASGLAGGPGTGELFF. This rearrangement joins TRBV7-8 to TRBJ2-2, with TRBD2 identical over 15 bases. Germline trimming cut 8 bases from V and 5 bases from J; bases unmatched to any gene: 6. Germline lookup yields CDR1 SGHVS and CDR2 FQNEAQ. CDR3 length: 16 amino acids.

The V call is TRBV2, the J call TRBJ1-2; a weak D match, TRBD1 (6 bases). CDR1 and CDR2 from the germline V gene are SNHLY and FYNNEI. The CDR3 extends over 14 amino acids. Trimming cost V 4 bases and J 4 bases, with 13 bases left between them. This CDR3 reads CASSAGTQGYGYTF. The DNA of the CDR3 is TGTGCCAGCAGTGCCGGGACACAAGGCTATGGCTACACCTTC.

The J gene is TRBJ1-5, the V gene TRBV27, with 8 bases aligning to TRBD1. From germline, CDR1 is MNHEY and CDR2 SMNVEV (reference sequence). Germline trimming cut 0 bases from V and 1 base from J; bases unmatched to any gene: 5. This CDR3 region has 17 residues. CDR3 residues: CASSLSRGLSSNQPQHF. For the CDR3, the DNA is TGTGCCAGCAGTTTATCCAGGGGGCTATCGAGCAATCAGCCCCAGCATTTT.

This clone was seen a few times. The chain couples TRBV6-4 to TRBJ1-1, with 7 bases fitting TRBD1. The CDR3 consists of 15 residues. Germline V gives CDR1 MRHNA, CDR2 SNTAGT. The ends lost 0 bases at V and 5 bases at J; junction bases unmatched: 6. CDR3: CASSDSDRDPTEAFF. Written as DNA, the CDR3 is TGTGCCAGCAGTGACTCTGACAGGGATCCAACTGAAGCTTTCTTT.

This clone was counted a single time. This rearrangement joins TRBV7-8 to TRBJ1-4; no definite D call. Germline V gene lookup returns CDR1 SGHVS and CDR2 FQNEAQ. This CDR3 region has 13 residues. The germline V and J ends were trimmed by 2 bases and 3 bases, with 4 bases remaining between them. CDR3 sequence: CASSLISNEKLFF. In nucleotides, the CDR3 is TGTGCCAGCAGCTTAATATCTAATGAAAAACTGTTTTTT.

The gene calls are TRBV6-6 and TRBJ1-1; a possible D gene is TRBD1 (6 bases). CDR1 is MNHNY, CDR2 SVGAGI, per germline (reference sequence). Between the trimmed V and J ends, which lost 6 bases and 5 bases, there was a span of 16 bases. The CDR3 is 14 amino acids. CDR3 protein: CASRSTGRSTEAFF. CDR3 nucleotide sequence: TGTGCCAGCAGGTCTACAGGGCGTAGTACTGAAGCTTTCTTT.

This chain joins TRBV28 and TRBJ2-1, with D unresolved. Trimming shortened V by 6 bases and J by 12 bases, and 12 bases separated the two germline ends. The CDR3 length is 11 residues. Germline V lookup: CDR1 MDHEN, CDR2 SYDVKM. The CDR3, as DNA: TGTGCCAGCAGCCCCTTGGAAGGGCAGTTCTTC. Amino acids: CASSPLEGQFF.

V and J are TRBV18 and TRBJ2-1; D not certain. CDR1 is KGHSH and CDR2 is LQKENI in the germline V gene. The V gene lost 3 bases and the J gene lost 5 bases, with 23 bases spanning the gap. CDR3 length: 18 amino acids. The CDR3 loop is CASSPLHRNLISNNEQFF. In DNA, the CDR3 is TGTGCCAGCTCACCCCTCCACAGAAATCTTATATCTAACAATGAGCAGTTCTTC.

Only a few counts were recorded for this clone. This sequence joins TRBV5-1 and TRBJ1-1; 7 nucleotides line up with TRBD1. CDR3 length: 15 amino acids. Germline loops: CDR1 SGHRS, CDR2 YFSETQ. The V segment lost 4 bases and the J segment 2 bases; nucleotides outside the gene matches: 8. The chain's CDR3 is CASSRLGTDNTEAFF. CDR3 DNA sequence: TGCGCCAGCAGCCGCCTCGGGACAGACAACACTGAAGCTTTCTTT.

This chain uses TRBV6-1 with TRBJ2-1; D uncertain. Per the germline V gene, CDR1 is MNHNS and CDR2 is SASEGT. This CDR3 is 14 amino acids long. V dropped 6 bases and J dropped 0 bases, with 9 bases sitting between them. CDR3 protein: CASRGWSSYNEQFF. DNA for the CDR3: TGTGCCAGCAGGGGGTGGTCCTCCTACAATGAGCAGTTCTTC.

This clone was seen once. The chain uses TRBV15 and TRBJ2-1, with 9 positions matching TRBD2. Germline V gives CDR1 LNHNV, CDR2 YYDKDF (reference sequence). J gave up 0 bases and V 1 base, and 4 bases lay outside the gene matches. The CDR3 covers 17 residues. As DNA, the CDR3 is TGTGCCACCAGCAGAGGGACTAGCGACAACTCCTACAATGAGCAGTTCTTC. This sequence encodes CATSRGTSDNSYNEQFF. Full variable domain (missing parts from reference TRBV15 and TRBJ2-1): DAMVIQNPRYQVTQFGKPVTLSCSQTLNHNVMYWYQQKSSQAPKLLFHYYDKDFNNEADTPDNFQSRRPNTSFCFLDIRSPGLGDTAMYLCATSRGTSDNSYNEQFFGPGTRLTVL.

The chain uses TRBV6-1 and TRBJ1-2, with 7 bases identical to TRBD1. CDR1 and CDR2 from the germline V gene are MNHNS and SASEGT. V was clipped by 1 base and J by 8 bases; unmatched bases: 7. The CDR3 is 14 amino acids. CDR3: CASSEGGQEGGYTF. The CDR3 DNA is TGTGCCAGCAGTGAAGGTGGACAGGAAGGCGGCTACACCTTC.

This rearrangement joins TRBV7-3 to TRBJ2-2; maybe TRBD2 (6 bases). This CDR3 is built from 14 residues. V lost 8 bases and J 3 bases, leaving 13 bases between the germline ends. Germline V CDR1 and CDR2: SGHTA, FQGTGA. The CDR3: CASSWGGHTGELFF. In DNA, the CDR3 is TGTGCCAGCTCATGGGGAGGACACACCGGGGAGCTGTTTTTT.

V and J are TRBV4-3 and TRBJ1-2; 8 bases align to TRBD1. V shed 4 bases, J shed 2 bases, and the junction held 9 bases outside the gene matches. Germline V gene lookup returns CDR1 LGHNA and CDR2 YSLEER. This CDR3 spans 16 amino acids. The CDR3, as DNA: TGCGCCAGCAGCCGAACCCGGACAGGGTTAAACTATGGCTACACCTTC. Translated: CASSRTRTGLNYGYTF.

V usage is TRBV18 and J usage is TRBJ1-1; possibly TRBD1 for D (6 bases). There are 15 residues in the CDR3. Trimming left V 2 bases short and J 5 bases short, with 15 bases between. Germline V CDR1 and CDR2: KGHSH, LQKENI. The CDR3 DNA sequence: TGTGCCAGCTCACCAATTGGGGGGCTTATGACTGAAGCTTTCTTT. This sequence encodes CASSPIGGLMTEAFF. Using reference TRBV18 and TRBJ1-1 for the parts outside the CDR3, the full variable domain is NAGVMQNPRHLVRRRGQEARLRCSPMKGHSHVYWYRQLPEEGLKFMVYLQKENIIDESGMPKERFSAEFPKEGPSILRIQQVVRGDSAAYFCASSPIGGLMTEAFFGQGTRLTVV.

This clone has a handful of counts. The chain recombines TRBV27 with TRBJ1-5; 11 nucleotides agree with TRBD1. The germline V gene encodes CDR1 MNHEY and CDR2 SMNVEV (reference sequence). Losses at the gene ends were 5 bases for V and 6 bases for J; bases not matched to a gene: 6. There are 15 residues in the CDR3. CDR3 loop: CASSPWDRGGQPQHF. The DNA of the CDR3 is TGTGCCAGCAGTCCGTGGGACAGGGGGGGTCAGCCCCAGCATTTT.

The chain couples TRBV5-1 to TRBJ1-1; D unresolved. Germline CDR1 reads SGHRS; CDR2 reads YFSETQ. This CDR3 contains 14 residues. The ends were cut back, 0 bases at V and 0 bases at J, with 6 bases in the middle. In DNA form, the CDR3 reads TGCGCCAGCAGCTTGGTAAGTTTGAACACTGAAGCTTTCTTT. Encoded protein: CASSLVSLNTEAFF.

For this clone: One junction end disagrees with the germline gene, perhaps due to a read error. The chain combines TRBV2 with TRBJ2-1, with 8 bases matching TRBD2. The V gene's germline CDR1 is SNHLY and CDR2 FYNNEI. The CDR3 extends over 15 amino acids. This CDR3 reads CASREAGEGYNEQFF. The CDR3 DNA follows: TGTGCCAGCAGAGAAGCGGGAGAGGGCTACAATGAGCAGTTCTTC.

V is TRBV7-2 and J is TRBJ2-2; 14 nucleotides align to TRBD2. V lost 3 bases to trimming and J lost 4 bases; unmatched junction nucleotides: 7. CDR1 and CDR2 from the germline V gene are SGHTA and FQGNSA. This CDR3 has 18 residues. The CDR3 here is CASSLWTSGRRGTGELFF. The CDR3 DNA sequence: TGTGCCAGCAGCTTGTGGACTAGCGGGAGGAGGGGCACCGGGGAGCTGTTTTTT.

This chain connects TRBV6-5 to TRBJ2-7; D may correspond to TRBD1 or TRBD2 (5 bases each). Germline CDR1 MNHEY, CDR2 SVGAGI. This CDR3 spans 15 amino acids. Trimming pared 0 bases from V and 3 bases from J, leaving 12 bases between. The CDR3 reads CASSYSGLGDYEQYF. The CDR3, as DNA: TGTGCCAGCAGTTACTCAGGGTTGGGGGACTACGAGCAGTACTTC.

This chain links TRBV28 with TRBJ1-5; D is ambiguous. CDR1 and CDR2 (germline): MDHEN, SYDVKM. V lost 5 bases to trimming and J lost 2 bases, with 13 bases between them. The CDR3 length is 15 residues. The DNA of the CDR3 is TGTGCCAGCAGTCCTCCCCGCTTGGGCAATCAGCCCCAGCATTTT. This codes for CASSPPRLGNQPQHF.

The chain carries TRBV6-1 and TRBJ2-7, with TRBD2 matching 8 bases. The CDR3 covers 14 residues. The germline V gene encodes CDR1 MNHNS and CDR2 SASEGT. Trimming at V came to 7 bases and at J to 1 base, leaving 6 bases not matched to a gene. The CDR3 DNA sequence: TGTGCCAGCAATCCGGGACTAGTTTCCTACGAGCAGTACTTC. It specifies CASNPGLVSYEQYF.